This passage covers 24 T cell receptor beta chains from one sample sequenced in a study of identical twins. TCRdb ran MiXCR on the 5' RACE reads and lists one entry per CDR3 protein. The data show approximately 280,000 distinct CDR3 sequences, about 8.1% seen once. The same data also went into a second study, on yellow fever vaccine responses in identical twins.

Sequences were obtained from memory (CD45RO+) T cells sorted from blood. These receptors all come from a woman younger than 35 in good health.

The chain couples TRBV5-4 to TRBJ1-2; tentative D call: TRBD1 (6 bases). CDR3 length equals 17 residues. V gave up 1 base and J gave up 3 bases, with 19 bases separating them. Germline lookup yields CDR1 SGHNT and CDR2 YYREEE (reference sequence). The CDR3 DNA is TGTGCCAGCAGCTTGTATGGTGGGGGGGCGCGGGACTATGGCTACACCTTC. The encoded protein is CASSLYGGGARDYGYTF.

This clonotype was recorded a few times. The chain employs TRBV18 and TRBJ1-5; 8 bases are shared with TRBD1. The CDR3 sequence is 18 residues long. Germline V gene sequence: CDR1 KGHSH, CDR2 LQKENI. With 0 bases clipped from V and 2 bases from J, the junction kept 9 bases outside the gene matches. Here the CDR3 reads CASSPPDLQGVGNQPQHF. CDR3 DNA sequence: TGTGCCAGCTCACCACCGGACCTACAGGGGGTTGGCAATCAGCCCCAGCATTTT. The complete variable domain, with remaining parts taken from reference TRBV18 and TRBJ1-5, reads NAGVMQNPRHLVRRRGQEARLRCSPMKGHSHVYWYRQLPEEGLKFMVYLQKENIIDESGMPKERFSAEFPKEGPSILRIQQVVRGDSAAYFCASSPPDLQGVGNQPQHFGDGTRLSIL.

This clonotype was picked up a small number of times. The gene calls are TRBV2 and TRBJ2-5, with no clear D. Germline V gene sequence: CDR1 SNHLY, CDR2 FYNNEI. Between the trimmed V and J ends, which lost 3 bases and 4 bases, there was a span of 15 bases. The CDR3 runs to 15 residues. The CDR3 sequence: CASSENRANGETQYF. CDR3 sequence (DNA): TGTGCCAGCAGTGAGAACCGGGCCAACGGAGAGACCCAGTACTTC.

The V call is TRBV3-1, the J call TRBJ2-3; 12 bases fit TRBD2. V was clipped by 0 bases and J by 11 bases; unmatched bases: 9. The CDR3 runs 16 residues. Germline V gene sequence: CDR1 LGHDT, CDR2 YNNKEL (reference sequence). The CDR3 loop reads CASSQDVRLAGAGQYF. CDR3 coding DNA: TGTGCCAGCAGCCAAGATGTAAGACTAGCGGGAGCCGGGCAGTATTTT.

The chain couples TRBV7-6 to TRBJ2-3; 8 positions agree with TRBD2. V lost 5 bases, J lost 0 bases, and 10 bases stayed unmatched. Per germline, CDR1 SGHVS and CDR2 FNYEAQ. This CDR3 comprises 17 residues. The CDR3 bases are TGTGCCAGCAGCATCCTCGGGGGGGCCTTCAGCACAGATACGCAGTATTTT. Its translation is CASSILGGAFSTDTQYF.

In its sample, this clonotype was seen many times. This chain uses TRBV7-9 with TRBJ1-2; maybe TRBD1 (6 bases). Germline CDR1 reads SEHNR; CDR2 reads FQNEAQ (reference sequence). V was cut by 5 bases and J by 8 bases, with 12 bases left in between. This CDR3 region has 12 residues. The CDR3 sequence is CASSPTGAGYTF. CDR3 DNA: TGTGCCAGCAGCCCGACAGGCGCAGGCTACACCTTC. The full variable domain, rest sourced from reference TRBV7-9 and TRBJ1-2, is DTGVSQNPRHKITKRGQNVTFRCDPISEHNRLYWYRQTLGQGPEFLTYFQNEAQLEKSRLLSDRFSAERPKGSFSTLEIQRTEQGDSAMYLCASSPTGAGYTFGSGTRLTVV.

This clonotype was observed at least ten times. V gene TRBV15 combines with J gene TRBJ1-2; the D gene is possibly TRBD1 (6 bases). V gave up 0 bases and J gave up 1 base, with 15 bases separating them. The CDR3 is made up of 17 amino acids. CDR1 LNHNV and CDR2 YYDKDF come from the germline V gene (reference sequence). The CDR3 spells CATSRDHTGLVNYGYTF. In DNA, the CDR3 is TGTGCCACCAGCAGAGACCACACAGGGCTAGTTAACTATGGCTACACCTTC. Full variable domain (remainder filled in from reference TRBV15 and TRBJ1-2): DAMVIQNPRYQVTQFGKPVTLSCSQTLNHNVMYWYQQKSSQAPKLLFHYYDKDFNNEADTPDNFQSRRPNTSFCFLDIRSPGLGDTAMYLCATSRDHTGLVNYGYTFGSGTRLTVV.

This clonotype has just a few counts. The gene calls are TRBV28 and TRBJ1-3; maybe TRBD1 (6 bases). V was pared by 2 bases and J by 2 bases, with 16 bases between. Germline CDR1 MDHEN, CDR2 SYDVKM. The CDR3 consists of 17 residues. The CDR3 nucleotides are TGTGCCAGCAGTTTAGGCCTCGGGACAACCGCTGGAAACACCATATATTTT. As protein: CASSLGLGTTAGNTIYF.

This rearrangement joins TRBV2 to TRBJ1-5; TRBD1 is a possible D gene (5 bases). The V end was cut by 0 bases, the J end by 4 bases, with 7 bases between. This CDR3 is built from 14 residues. Germline V gives CDR1 SNHLY, CDR2 FYNNEI. In DNA, the CDR3 is TGTGCCAGCAGTGAAGCGTGGGGGAATCAGCCCCAGCATTTT. Its protein is CASSEAWGNQPQHF.

This clonotype was seen a few times. The chain uses TRBV6-1 and TRBJ2-4; the D gene is possibly TRBD1 (7 bases). This CDR3 is built from 15 residues. Germline CDR1 is MNHNS and CDR2 is SASEGT. Trimming shortened V by 1 base and J by 6 bases, and 13 bases separated the two germline ends. The CDR3 is CASSEVQGGRNIQYF. The CDR3 DNA is TGTGCCAGCAGTGAAGTCCAGGGGGGTCGAAACATTCAGTACTTC.

This clonotype has more than one count but fewer than ten. DNA for the CDR3: TGTGCCAGCAGTCAGGCAGGGCTCAATCAGCCCCAGCATTTT. The encoded protein is CASSQAGLNQPQHF. This rearrangement joins TRBV6-1 to TRBJ1-5; TRBD1 might be the D (5 bases). The CDR3 sequence is 14 residues long. CDR1 is MNHNS and CDR2 is SASEGT in the germline V gene. Deletions cut 5 bases from V and 3 bases from J, with 11 bases between.

CDR3 region: CASSFVAGEGETQYF. The CDR3 nucleotides read TGTGCCAGCAGTTTTGTAGCGGGAGAGGGTGAGACCCAGTACTTC. This sequence joins TRBV12-3 or TRBV12-4 and TRBJ2-5; 9 bases line up with TRBD2. This CDR3 has 15 residues. V was pared by 3 bases and J by 5 bases, with 7 bases of the junction left unmatched.

This clonotype came up many times. The chain carries TRBV7-6 and TRBJ2-7; D may be TRBD1 or TRBD2 (5 bases each). Trimming stripped 0 bases from V and 4 bases from J, with 13 bases between. The germline CDR1 and CDR2 sequences are SGHVS and FNYEAQ. The CDR3 totals 15 residues. The CDR3 sequence is CASSLAPGLSYEQYF. CDR3 bases: TGTGCCAGCAGCTTAGCCCCGGGGCTCTCTTACGAGCAGTACTTC. The full variable domain, its missing parts supplied by reference TRBV7-6 and TRBJ2-7, is GAGVSQSPRYKVTKRGQDVALRCDPISGHVSLYWYRQALGQGPEFLTYFNYEAQQDKSGLPNDRFSAERPEGSISTLTIQRTEQRDSAMYRCASSLAPGLSYEQYFGPGTRLTVT.

The V call is TRBV24-1, the J call TRBJ1-5, with D maybe TRBD1 (5 bases). The V end was cut by 2 bases, the J end by 0 bases, with 7 bases between. The V gene's germline CDR1 is KGHDR and CDR2 SFDVKD. The length of the CDR3 is 15 residues. The CDR3 here is CATSDSGVSNQPQHF. For the CDR3, the DNA is TGTGCCACCAGTGATTCGGGGGTTAGCAATCAGCCCCAGCATTTT.

This clonotype was detected ten times or more. The chain joins TRBV6-2 or TRBV6-3 to TRBJ1-2; possible D gene TRBD1, 6 bases. Germline CDR1 MNHEY, CDR2 SVGEGT. V was clipped by 0 bases and J by 4 bases, with 12 bases between them. The CDR3 length is 15 residues. This chain's CDR3 is CASSYSQGHFYGYTF. The CDR3 DNA reads as TGTGCCAGCAGTTACTCGCAGGGGCACTTCTATGGCTACACCTTC.

The chain couples TRBV18 to TRBJ1-2; TRBD1 aligns across 7 bases. Trimming removed 4 bases from V and 6 bases from J; junction bases left unmatched: 17. The CDR3 contains 17 residues. Germline values: CDR1 KGHSH, CDR2 LQKENI. The CDR3 is CASSRTSGTRDSDGYTF. CDR3 in DNA: TGTGCCAGCTCACGAACCTCCGGGACAAGGGACAGCGATGGCTACACCTTC.

This clonotype was counted only a few times. The rearrangement links TRBV7-3 to TRBJ2-3; a possible D gene is TRBD1 (6 bases). This CDR3 region has 15 residues. Germline CDR1 SGHTA, CDR2 FQGTGA. The V end lost 3 bases, the J end lost 0 bases, and 10 bases lay between the germline ends. The CDR3 loop is CASSFRGASTDTQYF. The CDR3 coding sequence is TGTGCCAGCAGCTTCAGGGGCGCGAGCACAGATACGCAGTATTTT.

This clonotype came up a few times. V gene TRBV7-8 combines with J gene TRBJ2-7; TRBD2 is a possible D gene (6 bases). This CDR3 comprises 14 residues. Germline V CDR1 and CDR2: SGHVS, FQNEAQ. The ends were cut back, 0 bases at V and 3 bases at J, with 9 bases in the middle. CDR3 sequence reads: CASSLAGGLYEQYF. The DNA for the CDR3 is TGTGCCAGCAGCTTAGCGGGGGGACTCTACGAGCAGTACTTC.

This chain joins TRBV7-9 and TRBJ2-3, with 9 bases that match TRBD1. The germline V gene encodes CDR1 SEHNR and CDR2 FQNEAQ (reference sequence). Trimming took 3 bases from V and 4 from J; bases not matched to a gene: 2. This CDR3 contains 14 residues. CDR3 loop: CASSLGQGSDTQYF. The DNA of the CDR3 is TGTGCCAGCAGCTTGGGACAGGGCTCAGATACGCAGTATTTT.

The J gene is TRBJ2-7, the V gene TRBV7-9; D is undetermined. Trimming stripped 1 base from V and 6 bases from J, with 7 bases between. Germline V gene lookup returns CDR1 SEHNR and CDR2 FQNEAQ (reference sequence). The CDR3 runs 12 residues. CDR3 sequence: CASSLEVSEQYV. CDR3 nucleotide sequence: TGTGCCAGCAGCTTAGAAGTCAGCGAGCAGTACGTC.

A word on this clonotype: This may come from a read error, since a much larger clone is one base off. The rearrangement links TRBV11-2 to TRBJ2-2; the D gene could be TRBD1 or TRBD2 (5 bases each). Germline V gene sequence: CDR1 SGHAT, CDR2 FQNNGV. Between the trimmed V and J ends, which lost 4 bases and 4 bases, there was a span of 13 bases. The CDR3 has 15 residues. The CDR3 here is CASSYRDPFTGELFF. CDR3 nucleotide sequence: TGTGCCAGCAGCTACCGGGACCCTTTCACCGGGGAGCTGTTTTTT.

This clonotype was counted at least ten times. The J gene is TRBJ2-3, the V gene TRBV10-2, with D unresolved. The V gene lost 2 bases and the J gene lost 2 bases, with 11 bases spanning the gap. The CDR3 runs to 15 residues. Germline V lookup: CDR1 WSHSY, CDR2 SAAADI. The CDR3 spells CASSERVSVTDTQYF. The CDR3 DNA follows: TGCGCCAGCAGTGAGAGGGTCTCAGTCACAGATACGCAGTATTTT.

The genes are TRBV12-3 or TRBV12-4 and TRBJ1-3; 9 positions match TRBD1. CDR3 size: 15 residues. The V segment lost 10 bases and the J segment 0 bases; nucleotides outside the gene matches: 7. This chain's CDR3 is CATARTGDSGNTIYF. In DNA, the CDR3 is TGTGCCACCGCGAGGACAGGGGACTCTGGAAACACCATATATTTT.

This clonotype was seen more than once but under ten times. V gene TRBV19 combines with J gene TRBJ1-1; possible D gene TRBD1, 5 bases. CDR1 is LNHDA and CDR2 is SQIVND in the germline V gene (reference sequence). The length of the CDR3 is 16 residues. V lost 7 bases and J 0 bases, leaving 18 bases between the germline ends. The CDR3 coding sequence is TGTGCCAGTAAAGAGGGGTCGGGGGACCTGAACACTGAAGCTTTCTTT. Its translation is CASKEGSGDLNTEAFF.